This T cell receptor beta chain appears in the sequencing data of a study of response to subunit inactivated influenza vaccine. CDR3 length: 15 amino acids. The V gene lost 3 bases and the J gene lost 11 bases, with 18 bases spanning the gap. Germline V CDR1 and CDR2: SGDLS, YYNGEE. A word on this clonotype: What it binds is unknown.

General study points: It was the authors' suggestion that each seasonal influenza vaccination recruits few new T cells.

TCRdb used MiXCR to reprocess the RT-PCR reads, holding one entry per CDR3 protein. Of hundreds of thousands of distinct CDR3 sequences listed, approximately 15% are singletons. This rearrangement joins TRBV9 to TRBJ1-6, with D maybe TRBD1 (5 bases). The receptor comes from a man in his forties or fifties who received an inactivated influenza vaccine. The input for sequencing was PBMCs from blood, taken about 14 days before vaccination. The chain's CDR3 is CASSGPVGGGAPLHF. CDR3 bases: TGTGCCAGCAGCGGCCCAGTTGGCGGGGGAGCACCCCTCCACTTT.